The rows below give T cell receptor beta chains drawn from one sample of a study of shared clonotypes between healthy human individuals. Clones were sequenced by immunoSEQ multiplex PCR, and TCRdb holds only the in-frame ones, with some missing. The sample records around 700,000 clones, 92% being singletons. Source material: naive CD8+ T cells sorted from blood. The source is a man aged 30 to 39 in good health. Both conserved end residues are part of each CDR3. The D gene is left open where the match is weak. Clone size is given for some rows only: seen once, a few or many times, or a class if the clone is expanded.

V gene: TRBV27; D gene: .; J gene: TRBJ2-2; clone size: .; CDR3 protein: CASGLGAGELFF; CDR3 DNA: TGTGCCAGCGGGCTGGGGGCCGGGGAGCTGTTTTTT
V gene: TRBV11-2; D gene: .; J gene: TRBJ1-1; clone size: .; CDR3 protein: CASSPGTQLEAFF; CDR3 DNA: TGTGCCAGCAGCCCCGGGACACAACTCGAAGCTTTCTTT
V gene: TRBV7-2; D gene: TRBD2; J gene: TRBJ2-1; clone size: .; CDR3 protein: CASSLVPGSSGISNEQFF; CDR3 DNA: TGTGCCAGCAGCTTAGTCCCCGGGAGTAGCGGGATTAGCAATGAGCAGTTCTTC
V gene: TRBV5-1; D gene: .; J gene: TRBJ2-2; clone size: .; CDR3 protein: CASSLDTGELFF; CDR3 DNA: TGCGCCAGCAGCTTGGACACCGGGGAGCTGTTTTTT
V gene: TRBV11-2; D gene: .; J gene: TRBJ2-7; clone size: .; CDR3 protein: CASSFERAYEQYF; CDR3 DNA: TGTGCCAGCAGCTTCGAGCGGGCCTACGAGCAGTACTTC
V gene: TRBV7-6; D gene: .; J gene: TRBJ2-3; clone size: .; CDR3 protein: CASTTLATDTQYF; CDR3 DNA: TGTGCCAGCACCACCCTAGCAACAGATACGCAGTATTTT
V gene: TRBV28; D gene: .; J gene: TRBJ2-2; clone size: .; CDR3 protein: CASRLRPGPTNTGELFF; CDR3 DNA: TGTGCCAGCAGATTAAGACCGGGACCTACGAACACCGGGGAGCTGTTTTTT
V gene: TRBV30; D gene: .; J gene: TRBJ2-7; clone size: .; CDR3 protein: CAWSVAPSRPIYEQYF; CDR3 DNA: TGTGCCTGGAGTGTGGCCCCGAGTAGACCCATCTACGAGCAGTACTTC
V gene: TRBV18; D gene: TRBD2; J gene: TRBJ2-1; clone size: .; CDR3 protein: CASSPPGLLAGAGYNEQFF; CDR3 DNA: TGTGCCAGCTCACCACCGGGACTCCTAGCGGGAGCGGGTTACAATGAGCAGTTCTTC
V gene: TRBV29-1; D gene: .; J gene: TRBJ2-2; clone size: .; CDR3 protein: CSVEMGSWNTGELFF; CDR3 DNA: TGCAGCGTTGAAATGGGGTCCTGGAACACCGGGGAGCTGTTTTTT
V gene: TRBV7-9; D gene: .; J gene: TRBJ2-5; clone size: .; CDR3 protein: CASSLGLGRTVQETQYF; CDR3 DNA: TGTGCCAGCAGCTTAGGGTTGGGAAGGACTGTACAAGAGACCCAGTACTTC
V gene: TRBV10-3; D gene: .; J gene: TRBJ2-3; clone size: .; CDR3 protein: CAISGWSTTDTQYF; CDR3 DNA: TGTGCCATCAGTGGTTGGAGTACGACAGATACGCAGTATTTT
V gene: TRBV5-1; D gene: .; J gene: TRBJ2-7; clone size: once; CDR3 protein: CASSTGHSYEQYF; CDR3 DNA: TGCGCCAGCAGCACGGGACACTCCTACGAGCAGTACTTC
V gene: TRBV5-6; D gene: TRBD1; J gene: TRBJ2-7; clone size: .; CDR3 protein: CASSLARTGGSEQYF; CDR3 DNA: TGTGCCAGCAGCTTGGCCCGGACAGGGGGCAGCGAGCAGTACTTC
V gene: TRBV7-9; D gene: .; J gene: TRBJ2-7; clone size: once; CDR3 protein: CASSLGFYEQYF; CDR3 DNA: TGTGCCAGCAGCTTGGGATTCTACGAGCAGTACTTC
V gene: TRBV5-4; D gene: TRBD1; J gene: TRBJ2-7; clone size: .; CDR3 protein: CASSSDDRGLYEQYF; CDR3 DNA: TGTGCCAGCAGTTCTGATGACAGGGGGCTCTACGAGCAGTACTTC
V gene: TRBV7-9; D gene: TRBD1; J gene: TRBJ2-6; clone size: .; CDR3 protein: CASRLDRVDGANVLTF; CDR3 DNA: TGTGCCAGCAGGCTCGACAGGGTCGATGGGGCCAACGTCCTGACTTTC
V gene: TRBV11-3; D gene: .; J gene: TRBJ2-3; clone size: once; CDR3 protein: CASSQRGGGTDTQYF; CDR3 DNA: TGTGCCAGCAGCCAGAGGGGGGGAGGTACAGATACGCAGTATTTT
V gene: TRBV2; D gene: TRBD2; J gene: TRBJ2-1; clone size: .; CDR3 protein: CASRATTSAYNEQFF; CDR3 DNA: TGTGCCAGCAGGGCTACGACTAGCGCTTACAATGAGCAGTTCTTC
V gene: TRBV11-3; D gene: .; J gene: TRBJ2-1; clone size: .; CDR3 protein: CASSLNNEQFF; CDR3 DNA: TGTGCCAGCAGCTTGAACAATGAGCAGTTCTTC
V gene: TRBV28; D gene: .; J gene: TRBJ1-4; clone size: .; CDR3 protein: CASSFTTGEATNEKLFF; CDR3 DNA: TGTGCCAGCAGTTTCACGACAGGAGAGGCAACTAATGAAAAACTGTTTTTT
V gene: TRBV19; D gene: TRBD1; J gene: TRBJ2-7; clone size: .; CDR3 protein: CASSIMTGGKNEQYF; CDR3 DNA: TGTGCCAGTAGTATAATGACAGGGGGCAAGAACGAGCAGTACTTC
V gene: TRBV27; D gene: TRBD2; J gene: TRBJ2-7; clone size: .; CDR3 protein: CASSQGLAGVGYEQYF; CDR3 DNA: TGTGCCAGCAGTCAAGGACTAGCGGGAGTGGGCTACGAGCAGTACTTC
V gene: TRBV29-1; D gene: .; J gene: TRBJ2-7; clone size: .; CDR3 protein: CSVEEGVAEAYEQYF; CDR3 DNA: TGCAGCGTTGAAGAAGGGGTAGCGGAGGCCTACGAGCAGTACTTC
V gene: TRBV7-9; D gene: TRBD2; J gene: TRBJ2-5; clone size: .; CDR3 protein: CASSFPLTSERYQETQYF; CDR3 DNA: TGTGCCAGCAGCTTTCCCCTAACTAGCGAAAGGTACCAAGAGACCCAGTACTTC
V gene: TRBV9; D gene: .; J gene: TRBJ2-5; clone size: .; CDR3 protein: CASSVDGSTATETQYF; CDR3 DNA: TGTGCCAGCAGCGTAGATGGCTCAACGGCCACGGAGACCCAGTACTTC
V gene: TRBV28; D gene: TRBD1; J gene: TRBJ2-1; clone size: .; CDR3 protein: CTSSFSGTGNNEQFF; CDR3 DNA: TGTACCAGCAGTTTCTCCGGGACAGGCAACAATGAGCAGTTCTTC
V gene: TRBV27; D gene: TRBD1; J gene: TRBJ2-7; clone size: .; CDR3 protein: CASWLQGGLPSEQYF; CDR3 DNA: TGTGCCAGTTGGCTACAGGGGGGCCTCCCCTCCGAGCAGTACTTC
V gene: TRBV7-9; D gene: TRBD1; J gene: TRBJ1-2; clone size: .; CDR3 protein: CASSLGTGGGYTF; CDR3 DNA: TGTGCCAGCAGCTTAGGGACAGGGGGAGGCTACACCTTC